These 18 T cell receptor beta chains were all obtained from the same sample, sequenced in a study of PD-L1 blockade in urothelial cancer. Produced via immunoSEQ multiplex PCR; TCRdb's table is partial and in-frame only. This sample carries roughly 45,000 clones, 87% of them seen once, and the ten largest clones take around 8%. Sequenced here: PBMCs, sampled around atezolizumab (anti-PD-L1) treatment. Receptor source: a man aged 60 to 75 with urothelial cancer.

The chain uses TRBV7-2 and TRBJ1-1; possibly TRBD1 for D (5 bases). Trimming removed 2 bases from V and 7 bases from J, with 8 bases in between. The CDR3 contains 12 residues. Germline loops: CDR1 SGHTA, CDR2 FQGNSA. CDR3 protein: CASSLSQGEAFF. The CDR3 nucleotides read TGTGCCAGCAGCTTAAGCCAGGGTGAAGCTTTCTTT.

This chain uses TRBV7-8 with TRBJ2-5; the match to TRBD1 covers 9 bases. There are 15 residues in the CDR3. V lost 1 base, J lost 4 bases, and 4 bases stayed unmatched. Germline V gene lookup returns CDR1 SGHVS and CDR2 FQNEAQ. This CDR3 is CASSLGTGGSETQYF. The CDR3 DNA is TGTGCCAGCAGCTTAGGTACAGGGGGCTCAGAGACCCAGTACTTC.

The rearrangement joins TRBV4-2 to TRBJ2-7; D perhaps matches TRBD2 (6 bases). The CDR3 loop spans 13 amino acids. V lost 5 bases and J 5 bases, leaving 13 bases between the germline ends. CDR1 is LGHNA, CDR2 YNFKEQ, per germline. The DNA for the CDR3 is TGTGCCAGCAGCGAAACGACTAGGAACGAGCAGTACTTC. Amino acids: CASSETTRNEQYF.

The chain combines TRBV6-6 with TRBJ1-2; TRBD1 is a possible D gene (6 bases). The CDR3 spans 13 residues. The germline CDR1 and CDR2 sequences are MNHNY and SVGAGI (reference sequence). V was trimmed by 5 bases and J by 8 bases, leaving 15 bases between them. CDR3 DNA: TGTGCCAGCAGTCTGACCTTTACAGGGGGCTACACCTTC. Translation gives CASSLTFTGGYTF.

The V and J genes are TRBV30 and TRBJ1-4; 11 bases agree with TRBD1. The CDR3 loop spans 13 amino acids. Germline V lookup: CDR1 GTSNPN, CDR2 SVGIG (reference sequence). The V and J ends lost 4 bases and 8 bases, in that order; junction bases with no gene match: 3. CDR3 sequence: CAWKDRGHEKLFF. DNA of the CDR3: TGTGCCTGGAAGGACAGGGGGCACGAAAAACTGTTTTTT.

The chain carries TRBV5-4 and TRBJ1-1; perhaps TRBD1 as D (5 bases). This CDR3 spans 16 amino acids. V lost 4 bases and J lost 1, with 17 bases in between. Per germline, CDR1 SGHNT and CDR2 YYREEE (reference sequence). The CDR3 sequence: CASSPLSGGTNTEAFF. CDR3 DNA: TGTGCCAGCAGCCCATTATCCGGGGGGACGAACACTGAAGCTTTCTTT.

This clone was observed once. The rearrangement joins TRBV30 to TRBJ1-1, with 7 bases lining up with TRBD1. CDR1 is GTSNPN, CDR2 SVGIG, per germline (reference sequence). The CDR3 consists of 15 residues. V trimming: 1 base; J trimming: 0 bases; junction bases outside the gene matches: 5. As DNA, the CDR3 is TGTGCCTGGAGTGGCCGGACAGGAATGAACACTGAAGCTTTCTTT. Encoded protein: CAWSGRTGMNTEAFF.

V and J are TRBV27 and TRBJ2-7; the match to TRBD1 covers 7 bases. CDR3 length: 13 amino acids. The germline gives CDR1 MNHEY, CDR2 SMNVEV (reference sequence). The V and J ends lost 6 bases and 5 bases, in that order; junction bases with no gene match: 7. CDR3 in DNA: TGTGCCAGCAGGACGACAGGGACCCACGAGCAGTACTTC. This encodes CASRTTGTHEQYF.

This chain connects TRBV29-1 to TRBJ2-7, with D maybe TRBD1 (5 bases). Germline assignment: CDR1 SQVTM and CDR2 ANQGSEA. Deletions cut 7 bases from V and 2 bases from J, with 12 bases between. The CDR3 has 12 residues. The CDR3: CSAHGQTYEQYF. The CDR3 DNA reads as TGCAGCGCCCACGGACAAACCTACGAGCAGTACTTC.

This rearrangement joins TRBV5-4 to TRBJ2-1, with D tentatively TRBD2 (6 bases). Germline V CDR1 and CDR2: SGHNT, YYREEE (reference sequence). This CDR3 region has 15 residues. Trimming stripped 0 bases from V and 3 bases from J, with 10 bases between. The CDR3 is CASSLGRGNYNEQFF. CDR3 coding DNA: TGTGCCAGCAGCTTGGGGCGGGGAAACTACAATGAGCAGTTCTTC.

The chain is built from TRBV5-1 and TRBJ1-1; no firm D call. The CDR3 spans 14 residues. Germline CDR1 SGHRS, CDR2 YFSETQ. Trimming pared 2 bases from V and 3 bases from J, leaving 11 bases between. The CDR3 loop is CASSLYDSDTEAFF. CDR3 nucleotides: TGCGCCAGCAGCTTATATGATTCGGACACTGAAGCTTTCTTT.

This chain joins TRBV7-8 and TRBJ2-1; 7 nucleotides match TRBD2. The CDR3 length is 16 residues. Germline V lookup: CDR1 SGHVS, CDR2 FQNEAQ. V lost 1 base, J lost 3 bases, and 6 bases stayed unmatched. CDR3: CASSLVASGSYNEQFF. CDR3 nucleotide sequence: TGTGCCAGCAGCTTAGTAGCTAGCGGAAGCTACAATGAGCAGTTCTTC.

The CDR3 DNA reads as TGTGCCAGCACCCAATACTATGGCTACACCTTC. This encodes CASTQYYGYTF. V and J are TRBV6-1 and TRBJ1-2, with D unclear. Germline lookup yields CDR1 MNHNS and CDR2 SASEGT. The CDR3 runs to 11 residues. The germline V and J ends were trimmed by 7 bases and 3 bases, with 6 bases remaining between them.

The gene calls are TRBV19 and TRBJ2-3; 8 nucleotides agree with TRBD2. The CDR3 extends over 18 amino acids. With 1 base clipped from V and 4 bases from J, the junction kept 13 bases outside the gene matches. Germline CDR1 LNHDA, CDR2 SQIVND (reference sequence). CDR3 sequence reads: CASSIVAGGAGHSDTQYF. CDR3 sequence (DNA): TGTGCCAGTAGTATAGTGGCCGGGGGGGCAGGCCACTCAGATACGCAGTATTTT.

The chain joins TRBV11-3 to TRBJ2-7, with TRBD2 as a possible D gene (7 bases). V was cut by 5 bases and J by 4 bases, with 18 bases left in between. The CDR3 is made up of 15 amino acids. Germline-derived CDR1 and CDR2 are SGHNT and YENEEA. The CDR3 DNA is TGTGCCAGCAGCCCCACTGGGGGGGCGGGATACGAGCAGTACTTC. Translated, it gives CASSPTGGAGYEQYF.

The V call is TRBV19, the J call TRBJ1-6; a possible D gene is TRBD1 (6 bases). Per the germline V gene, CDR1 is LNHDA and CDR2 is SQIVND (reference sequence). The CDR3 spans 15 residues. Between the trimmed V and J ends, which lost 3 bases and 2 bases, there was a span of 8 bases. CDR3: CASSIGTTYNSPLHF. CDR3 coding DNA: TGTGCCAGTAGTATCGGGACAACCTATAATTCACCCCTCCACTTT.

The gene calls are TRBV27 and TRBJ1-1; tentatively, D is TRBD1 (5 bases). V lost 0 bases, J lost 4 bases, and 15 bases lay in between. From germline, CDR1 is MNHEY and CDR2 SMNVEV (reference sequence). This CDR3 has 16 residues. The chain's CDR3 is CASSLSTPGLGTEAFF. The DNA of the CDR3 is TGTGCCAGCAGTTTATCCACCCCAGGGTTGGGCACTGAAGCTTTCTTT.

The chain employs TRBV6-1 and TRBJ2-3, with 13 bases lining up with TRBD2. This CDR3 region has 14 residues. Germline loops: CDR1 MNHNS, CDR2 SASEGT. V lost 10 bases, J lost 3 bases, and 4 bases stayed unmatched. The CDR3 loop is CAILTSGGTDTQYF. In nucleotides, the CDR3 is TGTGCCATCTTGACTAGCGGGGGGACAGATACGCAGTATTTT.